A single T cell receptor (beta chain) is shown here with its context. The data stem from a study of technical replicates of blood from a few donors. Per germline, CDR1 SQVTM and CDR2 ANQGSEA. The CDR3 covers 12 residues. With V trimmed by 7 bases and J by 6 bases, 3 bases remained unmatched. Data came from immunoSEQ multiplex PCR; TCRdb stores just in-frame clones and leaves some out. Of around 78,000 clones listed, 85% to 95% are singletons. This TCR was sampled from a human donor in good health. Sequenced input: T cells isolated from PBMCs. The chain carries TRBV29-1 and TRBJ1-5; 10 bases agree with TRBD1. CDR3 protein: CSAGQGGQPQHF. The CDR3 DNA sequence: TGCAGCGCCGGACAGGGGGGTCAGCCCCAGCATTTT.